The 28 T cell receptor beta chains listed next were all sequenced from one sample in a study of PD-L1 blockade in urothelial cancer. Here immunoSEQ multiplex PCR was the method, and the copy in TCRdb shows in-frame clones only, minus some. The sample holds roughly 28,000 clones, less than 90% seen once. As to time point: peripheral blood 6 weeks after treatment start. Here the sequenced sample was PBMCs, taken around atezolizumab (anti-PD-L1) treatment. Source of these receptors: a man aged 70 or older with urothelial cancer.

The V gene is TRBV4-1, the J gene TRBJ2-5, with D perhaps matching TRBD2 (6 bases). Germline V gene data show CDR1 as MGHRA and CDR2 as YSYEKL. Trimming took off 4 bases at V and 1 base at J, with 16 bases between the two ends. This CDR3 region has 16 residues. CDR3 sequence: CASSRTPGGFQETQYF. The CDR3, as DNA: TGCGCCAGCAGCCGGACCCCCGGGGGTTTCCAAGAGACCCAGTACTTC.

The CDR3 coding sequence is TGTGCCAGCAGCTTAGCAACACCCAGCTCTGGAAACACCATATATTTT. Translation gives CASSLATPSSGNTIYF. The chain is built from TRBV7-6 and TRBJ1-3; D unclear. Trimming stripped 0 bases from V and 0 bases from J, with 9 bases between. CDR3 length: 16 amino acids. The germline gives CDR1 SGHVS, CDR2 FNYEAQ.

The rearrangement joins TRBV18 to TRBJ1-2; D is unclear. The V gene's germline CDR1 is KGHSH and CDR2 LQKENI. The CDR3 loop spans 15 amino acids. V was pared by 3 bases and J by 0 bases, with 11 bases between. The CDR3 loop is CASSPSGKANYGYTF. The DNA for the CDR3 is TGTGCCAGCTCACCCTCCGGGAAAGCTAACTATGGCTACACCTTC.

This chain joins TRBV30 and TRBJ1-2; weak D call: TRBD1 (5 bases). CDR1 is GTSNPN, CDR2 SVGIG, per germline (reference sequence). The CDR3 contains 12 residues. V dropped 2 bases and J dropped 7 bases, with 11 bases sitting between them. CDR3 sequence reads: CAWSLRDSGYTF. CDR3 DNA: TGTGCCTGGAGTCTCCGGGACTCTGGCTACACCTTC.

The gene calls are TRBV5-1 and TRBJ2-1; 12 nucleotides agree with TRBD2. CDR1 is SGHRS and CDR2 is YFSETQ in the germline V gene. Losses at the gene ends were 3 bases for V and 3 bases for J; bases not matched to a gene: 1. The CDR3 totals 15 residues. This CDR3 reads CASSSSGGGYNEQFF. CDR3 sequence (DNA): TGCGCCAGCAGCTCTAGCGGGGGGGGCTACAATGAGCAGTTCTTC. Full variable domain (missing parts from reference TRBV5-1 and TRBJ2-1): KAGVTQTPRYLIKTRGQQVTLSCSPISGHRSVSWYQQTPGQGLQFLFEYFSETQRNKGNFPGRFSGRQFSNSRSEMNVSTLELGDSALYLCASSSSGGGYNEQFFGPGTRLTVL.

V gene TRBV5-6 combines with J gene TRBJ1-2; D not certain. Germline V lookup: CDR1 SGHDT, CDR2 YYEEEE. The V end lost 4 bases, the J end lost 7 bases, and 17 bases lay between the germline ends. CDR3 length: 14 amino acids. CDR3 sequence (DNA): TGTGCCAGCAGCCCGGGTCTGGGAGGGCGTGGCTACACCTTC. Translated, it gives CASSPGLGGRGYTF.

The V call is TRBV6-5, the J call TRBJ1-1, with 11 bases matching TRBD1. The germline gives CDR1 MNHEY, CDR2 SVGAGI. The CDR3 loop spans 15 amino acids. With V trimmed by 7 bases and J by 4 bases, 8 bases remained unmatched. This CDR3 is CASNSGTGGATEAFF. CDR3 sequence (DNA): TGTGCCAGCAATTCCGGGACAGGGGGTGCCACTGAAGCTTTCTTT.

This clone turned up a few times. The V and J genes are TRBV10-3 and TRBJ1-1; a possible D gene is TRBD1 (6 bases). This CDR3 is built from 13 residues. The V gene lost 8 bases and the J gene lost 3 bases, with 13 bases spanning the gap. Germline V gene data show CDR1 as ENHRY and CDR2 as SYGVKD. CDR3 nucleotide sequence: TGTGCCATCGGAGGACAGAGGGACACTGAAGCTTTCTTT. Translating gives CAIGGQRDTEAFF.

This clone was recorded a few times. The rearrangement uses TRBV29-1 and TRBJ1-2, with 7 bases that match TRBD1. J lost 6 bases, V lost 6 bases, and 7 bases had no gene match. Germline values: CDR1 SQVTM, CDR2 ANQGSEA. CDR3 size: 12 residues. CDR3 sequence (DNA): TGCAGCGTAAGACAGGGCGGAAATGGCTACACCTTC. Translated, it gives CSVRQGGNGYTF.

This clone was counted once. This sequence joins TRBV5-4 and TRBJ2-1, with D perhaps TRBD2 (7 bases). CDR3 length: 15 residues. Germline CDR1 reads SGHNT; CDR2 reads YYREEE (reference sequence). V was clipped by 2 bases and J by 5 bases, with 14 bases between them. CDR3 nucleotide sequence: TGTGCCAGCAGCTTTGCGGGGGCGGGTCACAATGAGCAGTTCTTC. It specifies CASSFAGAGHNEQFF.

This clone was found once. For the CDR3, the DNA is TGTGCCAGCAGCTTAATAGGGACTAGCGGGAACAATGAGCAGTTCTTC. Translating it yields CASSLIGTSGNNEQFF. This chain joins TRBV7-3 and TRBJ2-1; 13 nucleotides align to TRBD2. The CDR3 has 16 residues. Trimming at V came to 1 base and at J to 5 bases, leaving 2 bases not matched to a gene. CDR1 is SGHTA, CDR2 FQGTGA, per germline.

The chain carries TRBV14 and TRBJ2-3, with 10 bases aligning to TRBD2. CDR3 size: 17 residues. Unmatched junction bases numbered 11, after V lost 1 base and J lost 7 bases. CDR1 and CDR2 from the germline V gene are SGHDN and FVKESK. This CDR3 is CASSQGYTAGGANTQYF. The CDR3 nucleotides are TGTGCCAGCAGCCAAGGCTACACAGCGGGGGGGGCAAATACGCAGTATTTT.

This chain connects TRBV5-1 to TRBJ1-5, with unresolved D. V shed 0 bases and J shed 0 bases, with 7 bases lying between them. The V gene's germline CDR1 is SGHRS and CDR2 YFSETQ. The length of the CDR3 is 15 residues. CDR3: CASSLAPGSNQPQHF. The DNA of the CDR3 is TGCGCCAGCAGCTTGGCCCCAGGTAGCAATCAGCCCCAGCATTTT.

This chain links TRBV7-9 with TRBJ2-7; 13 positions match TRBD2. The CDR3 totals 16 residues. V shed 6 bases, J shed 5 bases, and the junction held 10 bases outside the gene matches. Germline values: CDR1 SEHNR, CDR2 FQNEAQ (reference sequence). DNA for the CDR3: TGTGCCAGCAGGCCACTAGCGGGAGGGCCGGTGAACGAGCAGTACTTC. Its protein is CASRPLAGGPVNEQYF.

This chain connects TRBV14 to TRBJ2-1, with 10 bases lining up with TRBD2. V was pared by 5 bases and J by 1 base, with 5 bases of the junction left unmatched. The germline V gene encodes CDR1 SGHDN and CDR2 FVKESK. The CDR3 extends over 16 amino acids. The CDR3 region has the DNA TGTGCCAGCAGCTCTAGACTAGCGGGTTCCTACAATGAGCAGTTCTTC. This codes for CASSSRLAGSYNEQFF.

CDR3 amino acids: CASSLSNHEQYF. In DNA form, the CDR3 reads TGTGCCAGCAGTTTATCCAATCACGAGCAGTACTTC. The rearrangement links TRBV28 to TRBJ2-7; D is ambiguous. The CDR3 sequence is 12 residues long. Germline V gives CDR1 MDHEN, CDR2 SYDVKM. Trimming shortened V by 1 base and J by 5 bases, and 6 bases separated the two germline ends.

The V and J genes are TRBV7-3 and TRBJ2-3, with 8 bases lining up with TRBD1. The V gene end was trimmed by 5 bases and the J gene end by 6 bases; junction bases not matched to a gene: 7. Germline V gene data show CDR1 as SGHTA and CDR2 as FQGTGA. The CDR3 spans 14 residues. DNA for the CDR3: TGTGCCAGCAGCGACAGGACAGGGAGGGATACGCAGTATTTT. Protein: CASSDRTGRDTQYF.

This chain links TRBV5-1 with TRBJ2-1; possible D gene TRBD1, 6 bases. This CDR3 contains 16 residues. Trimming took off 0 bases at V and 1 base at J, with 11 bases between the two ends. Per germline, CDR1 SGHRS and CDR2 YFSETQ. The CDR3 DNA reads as TGCGCCAGCAGCTTGGTGGCCAGGGGTTCCTACAATGAGCAGTTCTTC. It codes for CASSLVARGSYNEQFF.

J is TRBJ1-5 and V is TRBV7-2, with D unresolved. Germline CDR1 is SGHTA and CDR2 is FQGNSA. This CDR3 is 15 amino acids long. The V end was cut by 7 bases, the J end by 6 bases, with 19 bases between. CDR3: CASTISRDSGQPQHF. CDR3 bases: TGTGCCAGCACCATTAGCCGGGATAGTGGTCAGCCCCAGCATTTT.

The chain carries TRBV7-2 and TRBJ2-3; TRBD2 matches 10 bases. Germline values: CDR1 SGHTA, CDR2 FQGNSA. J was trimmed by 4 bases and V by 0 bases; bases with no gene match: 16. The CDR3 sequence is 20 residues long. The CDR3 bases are TGTGCCAGCAGCTTAGCGGGGAGGAGCGGGGGGGCCGGTGGGGCAGATACGCAGTATTTT. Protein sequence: CASSLAGRSGGAGGADTQYF.

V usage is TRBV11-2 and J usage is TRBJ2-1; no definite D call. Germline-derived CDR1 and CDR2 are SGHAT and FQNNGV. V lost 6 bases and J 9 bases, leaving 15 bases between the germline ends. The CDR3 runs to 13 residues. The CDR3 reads CASSFLRESEQFF. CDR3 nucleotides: TGTGCCAGCAGTTTTCTTCGTGAGAGTGAGCAGTTCTTC.

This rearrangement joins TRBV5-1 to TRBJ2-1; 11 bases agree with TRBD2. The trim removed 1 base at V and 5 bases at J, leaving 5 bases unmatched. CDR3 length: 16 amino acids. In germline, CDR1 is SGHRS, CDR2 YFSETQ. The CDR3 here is CASSLISGGADNEQFF. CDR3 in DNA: TGCGCCAGCAGCTTGATTAGCGGGGGGGCCGACAATGAGCAGTTCTTC.

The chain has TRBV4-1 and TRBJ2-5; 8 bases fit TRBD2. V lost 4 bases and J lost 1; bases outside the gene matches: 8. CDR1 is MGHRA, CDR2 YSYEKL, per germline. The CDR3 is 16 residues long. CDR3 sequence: CASSRPVAGPQETQYF. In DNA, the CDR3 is TGCGCCAGCAGCCGCCCGGTAGCGGGGCCCCAAGAGACCCAGTACTTC.

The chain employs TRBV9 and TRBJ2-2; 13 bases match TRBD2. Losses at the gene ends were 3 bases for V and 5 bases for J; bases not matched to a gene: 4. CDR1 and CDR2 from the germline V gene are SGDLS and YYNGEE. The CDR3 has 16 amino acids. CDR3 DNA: TGTGCCAGCAGCGCCACGACTAGCGGGAGGACCGGGGAGCTGTTTTTT. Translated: CASSATTSGRTGELFF.

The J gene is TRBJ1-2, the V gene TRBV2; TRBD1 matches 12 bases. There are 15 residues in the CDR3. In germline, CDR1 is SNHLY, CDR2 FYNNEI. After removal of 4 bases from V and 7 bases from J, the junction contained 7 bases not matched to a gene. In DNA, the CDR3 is TGTGCCAGCAGTGTTCTGGGACAGGGGGCCGGTGGCTACACCTTC. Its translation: CASSVLGQGAGGYTF.

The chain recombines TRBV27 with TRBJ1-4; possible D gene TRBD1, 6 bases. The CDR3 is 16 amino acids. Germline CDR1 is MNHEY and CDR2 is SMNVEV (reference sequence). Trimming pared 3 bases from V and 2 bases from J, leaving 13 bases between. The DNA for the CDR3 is TGTGCCAGCAGTTTCAAAGGGGGGGCTACTAATGAAAAACTGTTTTTT. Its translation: CASSFKGGATNEKLFF.

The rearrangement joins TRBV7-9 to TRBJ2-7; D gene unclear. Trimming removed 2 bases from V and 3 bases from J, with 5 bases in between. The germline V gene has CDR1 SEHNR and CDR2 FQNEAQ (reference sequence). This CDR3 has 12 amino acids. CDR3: CASSLNIYEQYF. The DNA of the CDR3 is TGTGCCAGCAGCTTAAACATCTACGAGCAGTACTTC.

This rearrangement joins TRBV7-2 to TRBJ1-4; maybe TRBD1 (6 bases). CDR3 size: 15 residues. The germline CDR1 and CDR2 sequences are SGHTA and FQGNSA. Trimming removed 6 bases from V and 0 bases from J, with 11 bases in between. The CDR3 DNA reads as TGTGCCAGCAGACGGACAGCAGCAACTAATGAAAAACTGTTTTTT. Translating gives CASRRTAATNEKLFF.